Listed below are T cell receptor beta chains from one sample, sequenced in a study of blood T cell repertoires in COVID-19. Repertoires were generated with immunoSEQ multiplex PCR, while TCRdb's copy carries only in-frame clones and drops some. The repertoire holds approximately 200,000 clones, roughly 87% seen once, with over 2% in the top ten. Material for sequencing was PBMCs or T cells enriched from blood (not recorded which). The receptors were sampled from a woman aged 40 to 50 with acute COVID-19. The CDR3 runs from the conserved cysteine through the conserved F or W. D genes are given only for firm matches.

D: TRBD2; V: TRBV3-1/TRBV3-2; J: TRBJ2-7; CDR3: CASSQARGSYEQYF; DNA: TGTGCCAGCAGCCAAGCTCGCGGGAGCTACGAGCAGTACTTC
D: TRBD1; V: TRBV29-1; J: TRBJ1-3; CDR3: CSVEGQSTLSGNTIYF; DNA: TGCAGCGTTGAGGGACAGAGCACACTCTCTGGAAACACCATATATTTT
D: .; V: TRBV4-3; J: TRBJ2-7; CDR3: CASSQDWQVRGEQYF; DNA: TGCGCCAGCAGCCAAGATTGGCAGGTTCGGGGCGAGCAGTACTTC
D: .; V: TRBV5-1; J: TRBJ2-1; CDR3: CASSTDINNEQFF; DNA: TGCGCCAGCAGCACCGACATAAACAATGAGCAGTTCTTC
D: .; V: TRBV18; J: TRBJ2-5; CDR3: CASSPPGLTFQETQYF; DNA: TGTGCCAGCTCACCACCGGGACTGACATTCCAAGAGACCCAGTACTTC
D: .; V: TRBV28; J: TRBJ2-2; CDR3: CASSLPGGRTGELFF; DNA: TGTGCCAGCAGTTTACCGGGGGGCCGAACCGGGGAGCTGTTTTTT
D: TRBD2; V: TRBV24-1; J: TRBJ2-1; CDR3: CATSDSGLAGYNEQFF; DNA: TGTGCCACCAGTGATTCTGGACTAGCGGGGTACAATGAGCAGTTCTTC
D: TRBD1; V: TRBV7-8; J: TRBJ1-2; CDR3: CASTLGGTGNGYTF; DNA: TGTGCCAGCACCTTGGGGGGGACAGGGAATGGCTACACCTTC
D: .; V: TRBV19; J: TRBJ2-5; CDR3: CASSAGAGYQETQYF; DNA: TGTGCCAGTAGCGCGGGGGCGGGGTACCAAGAGACCCAGTACTTC
D: .; V: TRBV9; J: TRBJ1-2; CDR3: CASSVGVAGPNYGYTF; DNA: TGTGCCAGCAGCGTAGGGGTGGCAGGTCCTAACTATGGCTACACCTTC
D: .; V: TRBV7-2; J: TRBJ2-5; CDR3: CASSLSGQRETQYF; DNA: TGTGCCAGCAGCTTATCGGGTCAGCGAGAGACCCAGTACTTC
D: .; V: TRBV6-5; J: TRBJ1-5; CDR3: CASSYSRGPNQPQHF; DNA: TGTGCCAGCAGTTACTCAAGGGGTCCCAATCAGCCCCAGCATTTT
D: .; V: TRBV19; J: TRBJ2-6; CDR3: CASSILAGVDVLTF; DNA: TGTGCCAGTAGTATACTGGCAGGGGTAGACGTCCTGACTTTC
D: .; V: TRBV18; J: TRBJ2-1; CDR3: CASSLLGATLYNEQFF; DNA: TGTGCCAGCTCACTTCTGGGGGCAACTCTTTACAATGAGCAGTTCTTC
D: .; V: TRBV28; J: TRBJ1-3; CDR3: CASSGLFLVSGNTIYF; DNA: TGTGCCAGCAGCGGGTTATTTCTGGTCTCTGGAAACACCATATATTTT
D: .; V: TRBV6-1; J: TRBJ1-3; CDR3: CASSEQGSGNTIYF; DNA: TGTGCCAGCAGTGAACAGGGATCTGGAAACACCATATATTTT
D: TRBD1; V: TRBV13; J: TRBJ1-2; CDR3: CASSLDRGHYGYTF; DNA: TGTGCCAGCAGCCTGGACAGGGGACACTATGGCTACACCTTC
D: TRBD1; V: TRBV4-1; J: TRBJ2-2; CDR3: CASSQVDRGAGELFF; DNA: TGCGCCAGCAGCCAAGTGGACAGGGGTGCCGGGGAGCTGTTTTTT
D: .; V: TRBV2; J: TRBJ2-5; CDR3: CASSAERVGETQYF; DNA: TGTGCCAGCAGTGCAGAGCGGGTGGGGGAGACCCAGTACTTC
D: .; V: TRBV10-3; J: TRBJ2-7; CDR3: CAISTTGNYEQYF; DNA: TGTGCCATCAGTACAACAGGAAACTACGAGCAGTACTTC
D: .; V: TRBV4-1; J: TRBJ2-1; CDR3: CASSQEPRPYNEQFF; DNA: TGCGCCAGCAGCCAAGAACCGCGGCCCTACAATGAGCAGTTCTTC
D: TRBD1; V: TRBV6-1; J: TRBJ2-2; CDR3: CASSERDRMTGELFF; DNA: TGTGCCAGCAGTGAAAGGGACAGGATGACCGGGGAGCTGTTTTTT
D: TRBD2; V: TRBV7-2; J: TRBJ2-1; CDR3: CASSSPGLAGAEQFF; DNA: TGTGCCAGCAGCTCCCCGGGACTAGCGGGAGCTGAGCAGTTCTTC
D: .; V: TRBV6-5; J: TRBJ2-3; CDR3: CASRGGGFTDTQYF; DNA: TGTGCCAGCAGAGGGGGGGGGTTCACAGATACGCAGTATTTT
D: .; V: TRBV21-1; J: TRBJ1-5; CDR3: CASSKTARGSNQPQHF; DNA: TGTGCCAGCAGCAAAACGGCGAGAGGGAGCAATCAGCCCCAGCATTTT
D: .; V: TRBV28; J: TRBJ2-1; CDR3: CASIRGFRGSYNEQFF; DNA: TGTGCCAGCATAAGGGGTTTCAGGGGCTCCTACAATGAGCAGTTCTTC
D: .; V: TRBV5-1; J: TRBJ2-3; CDR3: CASSPGSGDTQYF; DNA: TGCGCCAGCAGCCCGGGGTCGGGGGATACGCAGTATTTT
D: .; V: TRBV19; J: TRBJ1-1; CDR3: CASSIDRKNTEAFF; DNA: TGTGCCAGTAGTATCGACAGAAAGAACACTGAAGCTTTCTTT
D: .; V: TRBV7-2; J: TRBJ1-2; CDR3: CASSLDGYGYTF; DNA: TGTGCCAGCAGCTTAGACGGGTATGGCTACACCTTC
D: .; V: TRBV23-1; J: TRBJ1-5; CDR3: CASSQTGPYSNQPQHF; DNA: TGCGCCAGCAGTCAAACAGGTCCTTATAGCAATCAGCCCCAGCATTTT